These 23 T cell receptor beta chains were sequenced from one sample in a study of OX40 agonist ivuxolimab in advanced cancers. Here immunoSEQ multiplex PCR was the method, and the copy in TCRdb shows in-frame clones only, minus some. In the table there are 45,000 or so clones, 82% of which are singletons. The sample consisted of CD4+ or CD8+ T cells sorted from blood, taken in a trial of the OX40 agonist ivuxolimab. These receptor sequences come from an adult with an advanced solid tumor such as melanoma, head and neck, liver or kidney cancer.

This sequence joins TRBV7-9 and TRBJ2-3; 11 bases align to TRBD2. Germline CDR1 reads SEHNR; CDR2 reads FQNEAQ (reference sequence). J was trimmed by 1 base and V by 5 bases; bases with no gene match: 8. This CDR3 region has 17 residues. The CDR3 DNA reads TGTGCCAGCAGCGCCTATAGCGGGAGGGGTGGCACAGATACGCAGTATTTT. As protein: CASSAYSGRGGTDTQYF.

The gene calls are TRBV9 and TRBJ2-3; 11 bases are shared with TRBD2. Unmatched junction bases numbered 2, after V lost 1 base and J lost 1 base. The CDR3 consists of 16 residues. Germline lookup yields CDR1 SGDLS and CDR2 YYNGEE. CDR3 DNA: TGTGCCAGCAGCGTACTGACTAGCGGGGGCACAGATACGCAGTATTTT. Amino acids: CASSVLTSGGTDTQYF.

J is TRBJ1-6 and V is TRBV27; 11 bases line up with TRBD1. Germline trimming cut 5 bases from V and 10 bases from J; bases unmatched to any gene: 7. The CDR3 is 15 amino acids. CDR1 and CDR2 (germline): MNHEY, SMNVEV (reference sequence). In DNA form, the CDR3 reads TGTGCCAGCAGTCGGACAGGGGGCGGATTCTCACCCCTCCACTTT. This encodes CASSRTGGGFSPLHF.

The rearrangement uses TRBV5-6 and TRBJ2-3; D is unresolved. CDR1 is SGHDT and CDR2 is YYEEEE in the germline V gene. The CDR3 has 13 residues. V was trimmed by 0 bases and J by 1 base, leaving 3 bases between them. CDR3 sequence (DNA): TGTGCCAGCAGCTTGGCCGGCACAGATACGCAGTATTTT. It codes for CASSLAGTDTQYF.

V usage is TRBV27 and J usage is TRBJ1-6; D not certain. Germline values: CDR1 MNHEY, CDR2 SMNVEV (reference sequence). The length of the CDR3 is 14 residues. The V end was cut by 3 bases, the J end by 5 bases, with 8 bases between. In DNA, the CDR3 is TGTGCCAGCAGTTTCGGCATCAATAATTCACCCCTCCACTTT. Protein product: CASSFGINNSPLHF.

V gene TRBV30 combines with J gene TRBJ2-7, with D unclear. The CDR3 has 12 residues. Germline V gives CDR1 GTSNPN, CDR2 SVGIG (reference sequence). Trimming left V 2 bases short and J 5 bases short, with 10 bases between. CDR3 residues: CAWSPRFHEQYF. Written as DNA, the CDR3 is TGTGCCTGGAGTCCACGGTTCCACGAGCAGTACTTC.

This clone was seen only once. The V gene is TRBV7-2, the J gene TRBJ1-1, with D hard to call. The CDR3 has 14 residues. V was trimmed by 0 bases and J by 8 bases, leaving 13 bases between them. Germline CDR1 reads SGHTA; CDR2 reads FQGNSA. The CDR3 sequence: CASSLAHGVGEAFF. The CDR3 nucleotides are TGTGCCAGCAGCTTAGCGCATGGGGTCGGCGAAGCTTTCTTT.

This chain joins TRBV28 and TRBJ2-2; D perhaps matches TRBD1 (6 bases). V was cut by 5 bases and J by 7 bases, with 17 bases left in between. CDR1 and CDR2 (germline): MDHEN, SYDVKM. The CDR3 is 15 residues long. CDR3 region: CASSESGLGGGELFF. In DNA form, the CDR3 reads TGTGCCAGCAGTGAATCAGGATTAGGGGGCGGGGAGCTGTTTTTT.

V gene TRBV7-2 combines with J gene TRBJ2-3, with D unclear. This CDR3 region has 12 residues. From germline, CDR1 is SGHTA and CDR2 FQGNSA. The V gene lost 2 bases and the J gene lost 5 bases, with 5 bases spanning the gap. CDR3 DNA: TGTGCCAGCAGCTTACCACGAGATACGCAGTATTTT. It specifies CASSLPRDTQYF. Full variable domain (missing parts from reference TRBV7-2 and TRBJ2-3): GAGVSQSPSNKVTEKGKDVELRCDPISGHTALYWYRQSLGQGLEFLIYFQGNSAPDKSGLPSDRFSAERTGGSVSTLTIQRTQQEDSAVYLCASSLPRDTQYFGPGTRLTVL.

The rearrangement joins TRBV6-1 to TRBJ1-6; 10 positions agree with TRBD1. V was clipped by 4 bases and J by 9 bases; unmatched bases: 3. Germline CDR1 is MNHNS and CDR2 is SASEGT. There are 14 residues in the CDR3. In DNA, the CDR3 is TGTGCCAGCAGTGGTGGGACAGGGGTTTCACCCCTCCACTTT. It is translated as CASSGGTGVSPLHF.

DNA of the CDR3: TGTGCCAGCAGCAAAGGAGTAGCGGTCCTCTACGAGCAGTACTTC. This translates into CASSKGVAVLYEQYF. The chain is built from TRBV21-1 and TRBJ2-7; the table assigns TRBD2, which was not confirmed against the DNA. TRBV21-1 is marked as a pseudogene. The CDR3 covers 15 residues.

This clone was detected once. This chain connects TRBV7-9 to TRBJ2-7, with D perhaps TRBD2 (6 bases). CDR3 length equals 16 residues. Germline values: CDR1 SEHNR, CDR2 FQNEAQ (reference sequence). The V end was cut by 5 bases, the J end by 5 bases, with 22 bases between. The CDR3 sequence: CASSRPTTDYPNEQYF. The DNA for the CDR3 is TGTGCCAGCAGCCGACCTACGACGGACTATCCGAACGAGCAGTACTTC.

The chain is built from TRBV6-4 and TRBJ1-5; D uncertain. Looked up from germline, CDR1 is MRHNA and CDR2 is SNTAGT. Trimming shortened V by 0 bases and J by 0 bases, and 12 bases separated the two germline ends. The CDR3 contains 17 residues. CDR3 DNA sequence: TGTGCCAGCAGTGACTCTAGGGTCCCTTATAGCAATCAGCCCCAGCATTTT. Protein: CASSDSRVPYSNQPQHF.

The CDR3 nucleotides are TGTGCCAGCAGCTTGGGACACTCGAACACCGGGGAGCTGTTTTTT. It translates to CASSLGHSNTGELFF. J is TRBJ2-2 and V is TRBV11-3; D is perhaps TRBD1 (6 bases). Per germline, CDR1 SGHNT and CDR2 YENEEA. V lost 3 bases and J lost 0, with 8 bases in between. This CDR3 has 15 residues.

The chain couples TRBV5-6 to TRBJ2-7; 9 positions agree with TRBD2. CDR1 is SGHDT and CDR2 is YYEEEE in the germline V gene. CDR3 length equals 16 residues. The V and J ends lost 2 bases and 0 bases, in that order; junction bases with no gene match: 6. CDR3 in amino acids: CASSFLLAGTSYEQYF. The CDR3 DNA sequence: TGTGCCAGCAGCTTCTTGCTAGCGGGGACCTCCTACGAGCAGTACTTC.

This clone occurred once. This chain connects TRBV28 to TRBJ2-4; TRBD2 is a possible D gene (6 bases). This CDR3 spans 17 amino acids. Trimming shortened V by 5 bases and J by 0 bases, and 17 bases separated the two germline ends. Germline CDR1 MDHEN, CDR2 SYDVKM. The CDR3 bases are TGTGCCAGCAGTGCCCCGGGAGTGGGCTTAGCCAAAAACATTCAGTACTTC. Amino acid sequence: CASSAPGVGLAKNIQYF. Full variable domain (remainder filled in from reference TRBV28 and TRBJ2-4): DVKVTQSSRYLVKRTGEKVFLECVQDMDHENMFWYRQDPGLGLRLIYFSYDVKMKEKGDIPEGYSVSREKKERFSLILESASTNQTSMYLCASSAPGVGLAKNIQYFGAGTRLSVL.

The chain employs TRBV6-6 and TRBJ2-3; either TRBD1 or TRBD2 may supply D (5 bases each). Germline V gene sequence: CDR1 MNHNY, CDR2 SVGAGI (reference sequence). This CDR3 is built from 15 residues. V gave up 6 bases and J gave up 11 bases, with 24 bases separating them. The DNA of the CDR3 is TGTGCCAGCAGCCCTTGGGGATTCGGGACCTGGGGGCAGTATTTT. The encoded protein is CASSPWGFGTWGQYF.

This clone has more than one count but fewer than ten. The chain is built from TRBV4-1 and TRBJ2-4; 7 nucleotides agree with TRBD1. The CDR3 consists of 17 residues. CDR1 and CDR2 (germline): MGHRA, YSYEKL. J gave up 0 bases and V 2 bases, and 7 bases lay outside the gene matches. In nucleotides, the CDR3 is TGCGCCAGCAGCCAACCTGGGACAGCGATAGCCAAAAACATTCAGTACTTC. Translating gives CASSQPGTAIAKNIQYF.

The J gene is TRBJ2-3, the V gene TRBV29-1; 9 nucleotides match TRBD2. The CDR3 runs 16 residues. CDR1 SQVTM and CDR2 ANQGSEA come from the germline V gene. V shed 4 bases and J 0 bases; nucleotides not matched to a gene: 8. CDR3 nucleotides: TGCAGCGTTGTGGCAAGCGGGAGGACTAGCACAGATACGCAGTATTTT. Amino acids: CSVVASGRTSTDTQYF.

V and J are TRBV5-4 and TRBJ1-2; 7 bases map to TRBD1. This CDR3 is built from 13 residues. V trimming: 2 bases; J trimming: 6 bases; junction bases outside the gene matches: 4. Germline assignment: CDR1 SGHNT and CDR2 YYREEE (reference sequence). In nucleotides, the CDR3 is TGTGCCAGCAGCTTCGGGACAGCGAATGGCTACACCTTC. This translates into CASSFGTANGYTF.

V and J are TRBV4-1 and TRBJ2-5; 11 bases agree with TRBD2. Per germline, CDR1 MGHRA and CDR2 YSYEKL. The V segment lost 0 bases and the J segment 4 bases; nucleotides outside the gene matches: 4. The CDR3 has 16 amino acids. The CDR3, as DNA: TGCGCCAGCAGCCAAGATCGGGGGACTAGCGGAGAGACCCAGTACTTC. Its protein is CASSQDRGTSGETQYF.

V gene TRBV19 combines with J gene TRBJ1-2; maybe TRBD1 (6 bases). CDR1 and CDR2 (germline): LNHDA, SQIVND (reference sequence). The germline V and J ends were trimmed by 5 bases and 4 bases, with 17 bases remaining between them. This CDR3 comprises 15 residues. The CDR3 protein is CASSPRTDDFYGYTF. CDR3 DNA sequence: TGTGCCAGTAGTCCCAGGACAGACGATTTCTATGGCTACACCTTC. Variable domain in full (rest from reference TRBV19 and TRBJ1-2): DGGITQSPKYLFRKEGQNVTLSCEQNLNHDAMYWYRQDPGQGLRLIYYSQIVNDFQKGDIAEGYSVSREKKESFPLTVTSAQKNPTAFYLCASSPRTDDFYGYTFGSGTRLTVV.

This clone was seen only once. The chain is built from TRBV6-1 and TRBJ1-2; possible D gene TRBD1, 6 bases. Germline V gives CDR1 MNHNS, CDR2 SASEGT. The CDR3 consists of 12 residues. Trimming removed 4 bases at V and 8 bases at J, with 11 bases between. CDR3 amino acids: CASSGGQSGYTF. The CDR3 DNA is TGTGCCAGCAGTGGAGGACAGTCCGGCTACACCTTC.